This T cell receptor (beta chain) was sequenced during a study of blood T cells in healthy people across ages. Background on the study: T cells yielded about one barcoded beta molecule per two cells through template switching. Study results and caveats: Diversity figures based on one million T cells were deemed too low. It was found that TCR beta diversity correlated strongly with the percentage of naive T cells.

Note on this clonotype: Its cognate antigen is unknown.

Next came a second PCR, run for about 7 to 11 cycles, which used a sample-barcoded 5' primer along with a J-beta primer mix. All samples gave at least 3 million CDR3-containing paired-end reads. TCRdb reanalysed the 5' RACE reads using MiXCR and keeps one entry per CDR3 protein. The sample yields some 900,000 distinct CDR3 sequences, approximately 49% seen once. The ends lost 4 bases at V and 8 bases at J; junction bases unmatched: 11. The CDR3 is 15 amino acids. Sequencing input: blood. The chain uses TRBV12-3 or TRBV12-4 and TRBJ2-1, with 7 positions matching TRBD2. The receptor was isolated from a man aged 25-40 years in good health. The CDR3 here is CASSWGLTTSDEQFF. The CDR3 bases are TGTGCCAGCAGTTGGGGACTAACGACGTCGGATGAGCAGTTCTTC.